This TCR beta chain appears in the sequencing data of a study of tumor-infiltrating lymphocytes in primary liver carcinoma (dated by TCRdb to the late 2010s). Study-level background: Of the five patients (three men and two women, aged 30 to 69 years), four had hepatocellular carcinoma and one had combined HCC and intrahepatic cholangiocarcinoma. Tumors of the five patients were stage T1-T3 N0M0 with maximum diameters of roughly 4 to 11 cm. Samples yielded roughly 3.65 to 7.5 million productive TCRbeta reads; read depth did not differ significantly between tissue types. Across five regions of each liver tumor, along with adjacent normal tissue and blood, the study brought together TCRbeta repertoire sequencing, expression microarrays and whole-exome sequencing. Reproducibility between technical replicate repertoires was high, with correlation coefficients above 0.98 and mean shared-clone rates approximately 0.9. A total of about 35 specimens from 5 patients, comprising 25 or so tumor regions, 5 adjacent noncancerous liver tissues and 5 peripheral blood samples, were covered by TCRbeta repertoire sequencing. What the authors observed across the whole study: The top 250 clones made up a significantly larger repertoire fraction in tumors than in blood (p = 0.039). Only a few patients were included in the study, and the authors note that the findings should be validated in a larger study. Repertoire overlap was higher between tumor regions (mean about 36%) than tumor-adjacent (around 17%) or tumor-blood (roughly 14%) pairs, consistent with antigen-driven expansion. Only the TCR beta chain was sequenced, so true repertoire diversity is likely underestimated because unpaired alpha chains were not captured. Since the samples were bulk and unsorted, there was no way to compare CD4+ and CD8+ T cell repertoires.

Using a constant-region primer and ProtoScript II reverse transcriptase, TCRbeta-specific cDNA was reverse-transcribed from about 460 ng total RNA. Construction of the TCRbeta libraries relied on three nested rounds of multiplex PCR, following a slightly modified ARM-PCR procedure. Each of the first two PCR rounds ran for about 10 cycles using multiplex TRBV1-TRBV30 forward primers together with a Cbeta reverse primer. Sample barcodes and Illumina adapters were added in a final 25-cycle PCR with Deep VentR polymerase. Before sequencing, amplicons of 200-500 bp were gel-purified using a QIAquick gel extraction kit. An Illumina HiSeq 2500 was used to sequence the TCRbeta amplicons with 250-bp paired-end reads. The authors processed their data as follows. Quality trimming of reads was performed with Trimmomatic v0.33, and paired reads were merged with FLASH v1.2.11 so that full CDR3 sequences could be recovered. V, D and J germline segments were assigned to the rearranged TCRbeta sequences by MiGEC v1.2.1b. VDJtools v1.0.0 computed clonotype statistics and Shannon-Wiener diversity indices. To reduce sampling bias, subsequent analyses other than the diversity analysis used only the 250 most abundant clonotypes in each sample. TCRdb took the public reads, trimmed them with fastp at Q25, ran MiXCR for clone calling and kept in-frame beta chains. For every CDR3 protein sequence, its rows merge into one entry that carries the most common genes and DNA. The V and J calls come from TCRdb's annotation, not from the publication. The sample table records around 80,000 distinct CDR3 sequences; 69% of these occur just once. The top ten hold about 25% of the sample.

From a lookup of the germline V gene, CDR1 and CDR2 are SGHNT and YENEEA. Spanning cysteine to phenylalanine, the CDR3 consists of 12 amino acids. The read is trimmed to its CDR3 DNA, 36 bases read in frame from base 1. Turning to this clonotype: Its antigen is unknown. No qualities accompany the bases; no much larger clone lies one base away.

Without any cell sorting, total RNA and DNA were co-extracted from around 18-30 mg of bulk tissue using the AllPrep DNA/RNA mini kit. Four or five patients with histopathologically diagnosed primary liver carcinoma underwent surgical resection in China between late 2015 and March 2016. Patients had chronic HBV infection and were treatment-naive at sampling. Fresh tumor and adjacent tissue pieces were bisected, with one half stored in RNAlater at -80 degrees C and the other half sent for histology. The sequence is built from TRBV11-3 and TRBJ2-2; a confident D gene designation cannot be given. The specimen was tumor-adjacent normal liver tissue. The TCR originated in a man aged 40-50 years with primary liver carcinoma and hepatitis B virus infection. The CDR3 protein sequence reads: CVNSLIHGELFF. The DNA reads TGTGTCAACAGCTTAATTCACGGGGAGCTGTTTTTT.